These T cell receptor beta chains were read from a single sample in a study of blood T cell repertoires in COVID-19. Sequencing used immunoSEQ multiplex PCR; TCRdb keeps in-frame clones, though not all of them. The data contain about 190,000 clones, 80% to 90% of them singletons. Sequencing was performed on peripheral blood. The receptors here all came from a middle-aged man with active or convalescent COVID-19. CDR3s include the opening cysteine and the closing phenylalanine or tryptophan. The D gene is left open where the match is weak.

>.|TRBJ2-5|TRBV4-2
CASSQEGGAAQETQYF
>TRBD1|TRBJ2-3|TRBV2
CASRGKGAWDTQYF
>.|TRBJ1-1|TRBV30
CAWSVMARMNTEAFF
>TRBD2|TRBJ2-1|TRBV20-1
CSASRTSGSNEQFF
>.|TRBJ2-7|TRBV6-2/TRBV6-3
CASGPSSYEQYF
>TRBD1|TRBJ1-6|TRBV30
CALGQGVPDNSPLHF
>.|TRBJ1-2|TRBV5-1
CASSLFTSGGNGYTF
>.|TRBJ2-5|TRBV11-2
CASSPMGGGQETQYF
>.|TRBJ1-3|TRBV5-5
CASSLSGDTIYF
>TRBD2|TRBJ2-7|TRBV5-1
CASSLSNGSGSRYEQYF
>TRBD1|TRBJ1-1|TRBV5-5
CASSFGTGLLNTEAFF
>TRBD1|TRBJ1-5|TRBV30
CAWSSFRQGANQPQHF
>.|TRBJ1-1|TRBV18
CASSQPQRGGEAFF
>TRBD2|TRBJ2-1|TRBV5-1
CASSQLAGKYNEQFF